The subject of this entry is one TCR beta chain. The data derive from a study of blood T cell repertoires in COVID-19. Study overall: Sources were T cells, B-cell-depleted T cells, or PBMCs; the material itself was cDNA or gDNA.

Libraries were prepared by immunoSEQ multiplex PCR; TCRdb keeps only in-frame clonotypes and omits some of them. The sample consists of about 150,000 clones, around 87% of them appearing once. The CDR3 contains 18 residues. In germline, CDR1 is MNHEY, CDR2 SVGEGT. The V and J ends lost 5 bases and 5 bases respectively, with 27 bases between them. The chain combines TRBV6-2 or TRBV6-3 with TRBJ1-1, with D possibly being TRBD1 (6 bases). The sequenced sample was peripheral blood. This TCR was sampled from a woman aged 55-69 years with active COVID-19. The CDR3 loop is CASSTTYRVVARLTEAFF. In nucleotides, the CDR3 is TGTGCCAGCAGTACCACCTACAGGGTGGTAGCCCGTTTGACTGAAGCTTTCTTT.